This TCR beta chain originates from a study of PD-1 blockade in classical Hodgkin lymphoma. Whole-study results and caveats: Reported baseline diversity: healthy donors highest, relapsed/refractory patients lowest.

The time point denotes: cycle 4 day 1 (C4D1), after 5 to 7 weeks of nivolumab. Every patient relapsed after autologous stem cell transplantation, and brentuximab vedotin exposure varied. Clones were sequenced by immunoSEQ multiplex PCR, and TCRdb holds only the in-frame ones, with some missing. The sample lists roughly 60,000 clones, under 95% occurring once. Of note for this clone: Its antigen is currently unknown.

This CDR3 has 15 amino acids. CDR1 and CDR2 from the germline V gene are MNHEY and SMNVEV (reference sequence). Trimming took 5 bases from V and 2 from J, leaving 15 bases between them. The rearrangement joins TRBV27 to TRBJ1-1; D is uncertain. The sequenced sample was peripheral blood mononuclear cells (PBMCs), obtained before the fourth cycle of nivolumab. The receptor was isolated from a human donor with classical Hodgkin lymphoma. In DNA form, the CDR3 reads TGTGCCAGCAGTCCCCCGGGCTTAATAAACACTGAAGCTTTCTTT. This sequence encodes CASSPPGLINTEAFF.